This T cell receptor beta chain was recorded in a study of a mutant IDH1 vaccine in newly diagnosed glioma. This clone has a single count. Its antigen is not known. TCRdb's table, derived via immunoSEQ multiplex PCR, lists solely in-frame clones and lacks some. This sample has 40,000 to 50,000 clones, with over 70% found just once. Germline V gene lookup returns CDR1 MNHNS and CDR2 SASEGT. The CDR3 is made up of 14 amino acids. Trimming cost V 10 bases and J 3 bases, with 19 bases left between them. Stated time point: week 23, last vaccination. Vaccination used 300 ug of mutant IDH1 20-mer peptide per dose, with topical imiquimod.

The receptor was derived from a woman aged 40-49 years with glioma. Some clones in this sample may be carry-over from other donors' samples. This chain uses TRBV6-1 with TRBJ2-7; D is possibly TRBD1 or TRBD2 (6 bases each). Source: PBMCs, taken from a glioma patient whose treatment included an IDH1 peptide vaccine. The CDR3 sequence: CATLKLQGGYEQYF. The CDR3 bases are TGTGCCACCCTTAAACTACAGGGAGGCTACGAGCAGTACTTC.